Listed below are T cell receptor beta chains from one sample, sequenced in a study of blood T cells in healthy people across ages. TCRdb recomputed calls from the 5' RACE reads with MiXCR, one row per CDR3 protein. The table lists more than 750,000 distinct CDR3 sequences, 25% to 35% of them singletons. These data are also associated with another study on T cells of mothers and their children.

Sequencing was performed on blood. These receptors all stem from a woman aged 40-49 years in good health. CDR3s include the opening cysteine and the closing phenylalanine or tryptophan. A D gene is named only where the DNA matches it firmly. The listing skips clone size in some rows; elsewhere it reads once, few, many or a size class.

TRBV10-2	many	TRBJ2-7	.	TGCGCCAGCAGTGGGCCCGGGAGCGGCCCCTCCTACGAGCAGTACTTC	CASSGPGSGPSYEQYF
TRBV20-1	.	TRBJ1-2	.	TGCAGTGCGGCTGGCATGGGGGGCGACTATGGCTACACCTTC	CSAAGMGGDYGYTF
TRBV5-1	many	TRBJ2-7	.	TGCGCCAGCAGCTTGGGACAGGGAGGACTAAGGGACTACGAGCAGTACTTC	CASSLGQGGLRDYEQYF
TRBV20-1	.	TRBJ1-2	.	TGCAGTGCTAGAGGAGGGCAGGTTAACTATGGCCACACCTTC	CSARGGQVNYGHTF
TRBV7-2	few	TRBJ2-1	.	TGTGCCAGCAGCTTTGGACGGGGACTCTACAATGAGCAGTTCTTC	CASSFGRGLYNEQFF
TRBV6-1	few	TRBJ1-5	.	TGTGCCAGCAGTGCAGATCAGCCCCAGCATTTT	CASSADQPQHF
TRBV7-2	.	TRBJ2-4	.	TGTGCCAGCAGCTTAGACAGACGCAAAAACATTCAGTACTTC	CASSLDRRKNIQYF
TRBV6-2/TRBV6-3	many	TRBJ2-5	TRBD2	TGTGCCAGCAGTCGGACTAGCGGGGCTGGGGGCCAAGAGACCCAGTACTTC	CASSRTSGAGGQETQYF
TRBV7-7	.	TRBJ2-1	TRBD2	TGTGCTGGCAGCTTAACTCCTAGCGGGGGCGATGAGCAGTTCTTC	CAGSLTPSGGDEQFF
TRBV5-1	.	TRBJ2-7	TRBD2	TGCGCCAGCAGCTCGCAGCAGGGAGGGTACGAGCAGTACTTC	CASSSQQGGYEQYF
TRBV29-1	many	TRBJ2-5	TRBD1	TGCAGCGTTGAAAGCGGCGACGGGACAGCGTACCAAGAGACCCAGTACTTC	CSVESGDGTAYQETQYF
TRBV5-1	.	TRBJ2-3	.	TGCGCCAGCAACCCAGGGGAATATACGCAGTATTTT	CASNPGEYTQYF
TRBV28	many	TRBJ2-7	.	TGTGCCAGCAGTTTCTCGTCCTACCACCCGACCTACGAGCAGTACTTC	CASSFSSYHPTYEQYF
TRBV29-1	many	TRBJ1-2	TRBD1	TGCAGCGCAAACACCGGGACAGGGAACTATGGCTACACCTTC	CSANTGTGNYGYTF
TRBV5-1	many	TRBJ1-5	TRBD1	TGCGCCAGCAGCTTGGGGGACAGGGCGGAACAGCCCCAGCATTTT	CASSLGDRAEQPQHF
TRBV18	many	TRBJ2-5	.	TGTGCCAGCTCACCACCGGGACCAGAGACCCAGTACTTC	CASSPPGPETQYF
TRBV2	few	TRBJ2-7	.	TGTGCCAAAGAACAGGCCACTACGTACGAGCAGTACTTC	CAKEQATTYEQYF
TRBV3-1	.	TRBJ1-6	.	TGTGCCAGCAGACAACTGGGGGGGGTCTATAATTCACCCCTCCACTTT	CASRQLGGVYNSPLHF
TRBV28	.	TRBJ1-2	.	TGTGCCAGCATCATGGGCGGCAGGGATAATGGCTACACCTTC	CASIMGGRDNGYTF
TRBV7-2	.	TRBJ2-3	TRBD2	TGTGCCAGCAGCCCCACCGGGACTAGGCCCGATACGCAGTATTTT	CASSPTGTRPDTQYF
TRBV12-3/TRBV12-4	.	TRBJ1-5	.	TGTGCCAGCAGTTTTGGGGGAGCAAATCAGCCCCAGCATTTT	CASSFGGANQPQHF
TRBV20-1	many	TRBJ1-2	.	TGCAGTGCCACGTGGGGAGGGGGCTATGGCTACACCTTC	CSATWGGGYGYTF
TRBV28	.	TRBJ2-1	TRBD2	TGTGCCAGCAGACCCGTCGGGGGGATCTACAATGAGCAGTTCTTC	CASRPVGGIYNEQFF
TRBV7-2	once	TRBJ2-2	.	TGTGCCAGCAGCTTAGCAGCGGGCTACACCGGGGAGCTGTTTTTT	CASSLAAGYTGELFF
TRBV6-1	few	TRBJ2-3	.	TGTGCCAGCAGTGAAGACACCTTCACAGATACGCAGTATTTT	CASSEDTFTDTQYF
TRBV5-1	once	TRBJ2-3	.	TGCGCCAACAGTTGGACGGGACGGAGCACAGATACGCAGTATTTT	CANSWTGRSTDTQYF
TRBV7-2	.	TRBJ2-2	.	TGTGCCAGCAGCCAAAGGACAGCCGGGGAGCTGTTTTTT	CASSQRTAGELFF
TRBV7-9	.	TRBJ1-1	TRBD1	TGTGCCAGCAGCTCGACCCAAGACAGGGACACTGAAGCTTTCTTT	CASSSTQDRDTEAFF
TRBV7-9	.	TRBJ1-5	.	TGTGCCAGCAGCTTAGATTCTGACGGGGTGCAGCATTTT	CASSLDSDGVQHF
TRBV12-3/TRBV12-4	many	TRBJ2-4	.	TGTGCCAGCAGTCCCCGGATTCGAGCCAAAAACATTCAGTACTTC	CASSPRIRAKNIQYF
TRBV10-3	.	TRBJ1-6	.	TGTGCCATCAGTGAAATTGGGTCCCGCTCCTATAATTCACCCCTCCACTTT	CAISEIGSRSYNSPLHF
TRBV7-2	many	TRBJ1-1	TRBD1	TGTGCCAGCAGCCTCGGGACAGGAATGAACACTGAAGCTTTCTTT	CASSLGTGMNTEAFF
TRBV19	many	TRBJ2-5	TRBD2	TGTGCCAGTAGTATTTCGGGACTAGCGGACGAAAAGACCCAGTACTTC	CASSISGLADEKTQYF
TRBV29-1	many	TRBJ1-2	TRBD1	TGCAGCGTTGATTTCCAGGGGGACGGCTACACCTTC	CSVDFQGDGYTF
TRBV27	.	TRBJ1-2	.	TGTGCCAGCACCCCAGGTGGGGGGCCTGACTATGGCTACACCTTC	CASTPGGGPDYGYTF
TRBV12-3/TRBV12-4	many	TRBJ1-6	TRBD1	TGTGCCAGCAGTCTCGTGACAGGGGCTTCACCCCTCCACTTT	CASSLVTGASPLHF
TRBV2	.	TRBJ2-7	.	TGTGCCAGCGCCATCCCTGGTCCGCTATACGAGCAGTACTTC	CASAIPGPLYEQYF
TRBV12-3/TRBV12-4	few	TRBJ1-5	.	TGTGCCAGCAGTTTAGCGCTGGAGGGTTGGCAGCCCCAGCATTTT	CASSLALEGWQPQHF
TRBV30	.	TRBJ1-6	.	TGTGCCAGAAGGGACACCACGAATTCACCCCCCCACTTT	CARRDTTNSPPHF
TRBV11-2	many	TRBJ2-1	TRBD1	TGTGCCAGCAGCTTAGGGACAGGTCATTACAATGAGCAGTTCTTC	CASSLGTGHYNEQFF
TRBV9	many	TRBJ1-2	.	TGTGCCAGCAGCGTTCCCGGGGGGCACTATGGCTACACCTTC	CASSVPGGHYGYTF
TRBV12-3/TRBV12-4	few	TRBJ1-5	.	TGTGCCAGCACCGAACGTGGAGGGTTGCCCCAGCATTTT	CASTERGGLPQHF
TRBV29-1	few	TRBJ2-3	TRBD2	TGCAGCGTTGAAGGGCTAGCGGGGGATCTGGATACGCAGTATTTT	CSVEGLAGDLDTQYF